This T cell receptor beta chain emerged from a study of metastatic and nonmetastatic thyroid tumors. Study-wide background: Across peripheral blood and tumor or nodule tissue samples taken from malignant and benign thyroid patients, the repertoires were compared with one another.

Patients were all untreated before their thyroid surgery. Study-wide results and limits: In both blood and tumor samples, TCR beta diversity was reported significantly higher for malignant than benign nodules.

Ten or more counts support this clone. Its specificity is not known. Through MiXCR, TCRdb re-clonotyped the PCR reads. There are 15,000 or so clones in the sample; roughly a quarter occur only once, and approximately 10% lies in the top ten. Germline lookup yields CDR1 LGHNA and CDR2 YNFKEQ. V gave up 3 bases and J gave up 2 bases, with 16 bases separating them. This CDR3 has 17 amino acids. The sequence was obtained from a male donor with papillary thyroid cancer or a benign thyroid nodule (not recorded which). Some clones in this sample may be carry-over from other donors' samples. Sequences were obtained from blood. The J gene is TRBJ1-4, the V gene TRBV4-2; TRBD1 is a possible D gene (6 bases). CDR3 coding DNA: TGTGCCAGCAGCCAGGCATCCTACAGGGCTACTAATGAAAAACTGTTTTTT. This encodes CASSQASYRATNEKLFF.